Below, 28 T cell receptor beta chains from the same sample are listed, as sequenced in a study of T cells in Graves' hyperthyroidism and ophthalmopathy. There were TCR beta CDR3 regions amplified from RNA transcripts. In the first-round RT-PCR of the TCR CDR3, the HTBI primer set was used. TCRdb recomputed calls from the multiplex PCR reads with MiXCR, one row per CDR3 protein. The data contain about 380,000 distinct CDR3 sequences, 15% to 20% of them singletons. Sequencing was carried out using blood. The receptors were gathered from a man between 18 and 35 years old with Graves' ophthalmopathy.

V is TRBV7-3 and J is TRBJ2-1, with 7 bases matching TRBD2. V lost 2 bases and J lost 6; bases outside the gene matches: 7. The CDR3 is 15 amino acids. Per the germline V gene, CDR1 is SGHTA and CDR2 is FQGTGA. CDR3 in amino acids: CASSLSAGVLNEQFF. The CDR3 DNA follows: TGTGCCAGCAGCTTATCTGCGGGGGTTCTCAATGAGCAGTTCTTC.

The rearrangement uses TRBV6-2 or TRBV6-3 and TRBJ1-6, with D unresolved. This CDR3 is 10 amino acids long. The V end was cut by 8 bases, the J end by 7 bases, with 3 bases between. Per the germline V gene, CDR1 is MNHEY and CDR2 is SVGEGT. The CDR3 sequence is CASGNSPLHF. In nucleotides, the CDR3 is TGTGCCAGCGGCAATTCACCCCTCCACTTT.

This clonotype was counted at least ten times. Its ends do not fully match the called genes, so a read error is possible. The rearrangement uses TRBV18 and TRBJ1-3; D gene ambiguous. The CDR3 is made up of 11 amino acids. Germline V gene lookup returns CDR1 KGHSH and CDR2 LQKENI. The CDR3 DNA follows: TGCGCCAGCAGCCCTGGAAACACCATATATTTT. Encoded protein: CASSPGNTIYF.

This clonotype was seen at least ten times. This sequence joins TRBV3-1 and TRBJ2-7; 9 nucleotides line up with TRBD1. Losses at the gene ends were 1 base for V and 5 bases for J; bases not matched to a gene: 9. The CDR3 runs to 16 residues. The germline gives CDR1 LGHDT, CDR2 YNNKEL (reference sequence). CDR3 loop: CASSQGAGTGLNEQYF. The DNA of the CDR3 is TGTGCCAGCAGCCAAGGAGCCGGGACAGGGCTCAACGAGCAGTACTTC.

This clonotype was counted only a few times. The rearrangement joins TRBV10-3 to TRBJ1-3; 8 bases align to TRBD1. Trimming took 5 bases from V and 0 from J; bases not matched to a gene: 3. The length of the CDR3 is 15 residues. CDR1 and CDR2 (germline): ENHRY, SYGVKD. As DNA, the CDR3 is TGTGCCATCAGTCCTGACAGGGGCTCTGGAAACACCATATATTTT. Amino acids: CAISPDRGSGNTIYF.

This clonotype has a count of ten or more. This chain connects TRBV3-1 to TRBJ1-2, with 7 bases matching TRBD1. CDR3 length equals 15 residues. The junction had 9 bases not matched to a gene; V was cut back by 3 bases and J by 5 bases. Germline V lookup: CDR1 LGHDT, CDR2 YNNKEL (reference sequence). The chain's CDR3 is CASSHTDRVRYGYTF. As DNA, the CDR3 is TGTGCCAGCAGCCATACCGACAGGGTCCGGTATGGCTACACCTTC.

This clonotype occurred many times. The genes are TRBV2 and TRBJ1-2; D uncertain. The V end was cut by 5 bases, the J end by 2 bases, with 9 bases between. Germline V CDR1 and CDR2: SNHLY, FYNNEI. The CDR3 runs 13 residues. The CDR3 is CASSSDRNYGYTF. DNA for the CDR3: TGTGCCAGCAGTAGCGACCGGAACTATGGCTACACCTTC.

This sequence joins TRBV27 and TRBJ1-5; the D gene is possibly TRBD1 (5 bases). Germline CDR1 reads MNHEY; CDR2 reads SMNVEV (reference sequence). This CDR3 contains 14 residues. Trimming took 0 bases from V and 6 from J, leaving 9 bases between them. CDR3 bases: TGTGCCAGCAGTTTATCGGGGCCAGTTCAGCCCCAGCATTTT. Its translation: CASSLSGPVQPQHF.

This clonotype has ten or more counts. CDR3 loop: CASSYLSWDEQYF. Here the CDR3 DNA reads TGTGCCAGCAGTTATCTATCCTGGGACGAGCAGTACTTC. This rearrangement joins TRBV12-3 or TRBV12-4 to TRBJ2-7, with D hard to call. CDR3 length: 13 residues. V shed 4 bases and J shed 5 bases, with 12 bases lying between them.

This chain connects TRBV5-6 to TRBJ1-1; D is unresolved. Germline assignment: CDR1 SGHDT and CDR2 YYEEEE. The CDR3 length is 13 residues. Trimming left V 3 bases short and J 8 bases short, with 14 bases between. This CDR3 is CASSWERVSEAFF. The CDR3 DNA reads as TGTGCCAGCAGCTGGGAGAGGGTCTCCGAAGCTTTCTTT.

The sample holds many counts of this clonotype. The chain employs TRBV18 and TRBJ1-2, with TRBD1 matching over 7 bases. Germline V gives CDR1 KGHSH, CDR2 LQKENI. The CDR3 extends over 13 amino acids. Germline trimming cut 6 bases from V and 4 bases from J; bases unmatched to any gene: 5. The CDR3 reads CASSGTETYGYTF. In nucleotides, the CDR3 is TGTGCCAGCTCGGGGACAGAGACCTATGGCTACACCTTC.

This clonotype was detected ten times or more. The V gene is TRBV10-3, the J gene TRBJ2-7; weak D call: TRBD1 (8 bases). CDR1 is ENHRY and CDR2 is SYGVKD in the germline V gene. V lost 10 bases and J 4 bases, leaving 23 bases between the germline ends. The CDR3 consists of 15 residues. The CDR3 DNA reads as TGTGCCACCCAGGGGGCGCGGGGGAGTGCGTACGAGCAGTACTTC. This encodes CATQGARGSAYEQYF.

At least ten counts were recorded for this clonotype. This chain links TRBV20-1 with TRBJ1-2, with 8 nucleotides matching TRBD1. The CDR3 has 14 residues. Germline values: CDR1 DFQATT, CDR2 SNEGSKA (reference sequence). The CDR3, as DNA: TGCAGCTTCTATGGACAGGGCCATGGCTATGGCTACACCTTC. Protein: CSFYGQGHGYGYTF.

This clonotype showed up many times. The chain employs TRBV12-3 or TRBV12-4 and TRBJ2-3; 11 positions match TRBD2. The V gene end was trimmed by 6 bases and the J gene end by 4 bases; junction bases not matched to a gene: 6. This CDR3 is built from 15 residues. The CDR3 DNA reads TGTGCCAGCAGAACGGGACTAGCGGCGCCAGATACGCAGTATTTT. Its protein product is CASRTGLAAPDTQYF.

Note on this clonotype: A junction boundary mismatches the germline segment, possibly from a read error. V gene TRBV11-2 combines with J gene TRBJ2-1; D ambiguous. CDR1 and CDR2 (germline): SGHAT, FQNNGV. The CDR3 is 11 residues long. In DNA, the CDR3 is TGTGCCAGCAGCCTTTACAATGAGCAGTCCTTC. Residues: CASSLYNEQSF.

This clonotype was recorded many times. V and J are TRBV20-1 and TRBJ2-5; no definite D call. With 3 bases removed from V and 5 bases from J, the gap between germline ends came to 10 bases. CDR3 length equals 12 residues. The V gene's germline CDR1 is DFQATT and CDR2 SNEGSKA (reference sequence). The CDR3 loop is CSASPYSETQYF. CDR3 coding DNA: TGCAGTGCTAGCCCCTATTCCGAGACCCAGTACTTC.

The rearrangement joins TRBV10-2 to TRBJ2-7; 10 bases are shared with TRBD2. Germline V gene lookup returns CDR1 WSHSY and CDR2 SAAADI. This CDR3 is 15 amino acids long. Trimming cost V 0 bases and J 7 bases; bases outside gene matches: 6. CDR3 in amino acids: CASSESPGLAWEQYF. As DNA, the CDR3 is TGCGCCAGCAGTGAGTCCCCGGGACTAGCGTGGGAGCAGTACTTC.

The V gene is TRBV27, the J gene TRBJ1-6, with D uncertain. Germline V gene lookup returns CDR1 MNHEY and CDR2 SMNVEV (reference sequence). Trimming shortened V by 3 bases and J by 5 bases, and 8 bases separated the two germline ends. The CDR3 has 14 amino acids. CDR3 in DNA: TGTGCCAGCAGTTTGGGGATGAATAATTCACCCCTCCACTTT. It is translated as CASSLGMNNSPLHF.

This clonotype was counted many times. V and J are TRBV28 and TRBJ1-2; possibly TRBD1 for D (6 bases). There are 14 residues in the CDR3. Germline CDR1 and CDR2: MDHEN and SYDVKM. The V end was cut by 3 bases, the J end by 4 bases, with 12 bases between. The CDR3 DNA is TGTGCCAGCAGTTTCGTTCCAGGGGCCTATGGCTACACCTTC. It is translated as CASSFVPGAYGYTF.

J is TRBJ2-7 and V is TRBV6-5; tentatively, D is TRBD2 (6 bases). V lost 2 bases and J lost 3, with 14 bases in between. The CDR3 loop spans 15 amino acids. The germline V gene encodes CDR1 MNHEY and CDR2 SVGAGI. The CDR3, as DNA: TGTGCCAGCAGTTACCAGTGGAGGGTTGACTACGAGCAGTACTTC. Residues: CASSYQWRVDYEQYF.

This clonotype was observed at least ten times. The CDR3 spells CASSRDRGTYYGYTF. CDR3 sequence (DNA): TGTGCCAGTAGTAGAGATCGCGGGACTTACTATGGCTACACCTTC. This chain connects TRBV19 to TRBJ1-2; tentative D call: TRBD1 (5 bases). CDR1 LNHDA and CDR2 SQIVND come from the germline V gene (reference sequence). This CDR3 spans 15 amino acids. Trimming removed 4 bases from V and 3 bases from J, with 15 bases in between.

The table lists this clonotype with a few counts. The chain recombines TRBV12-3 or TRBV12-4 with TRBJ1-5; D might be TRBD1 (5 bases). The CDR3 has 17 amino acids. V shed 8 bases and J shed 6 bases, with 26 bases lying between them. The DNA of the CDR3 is TGTGCCAGCGGGAAGCTCCTCGGGACTCCAGGAAGTCAGCCCCAGCATTTT. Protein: CASGKLLGTPGSQPQHF.

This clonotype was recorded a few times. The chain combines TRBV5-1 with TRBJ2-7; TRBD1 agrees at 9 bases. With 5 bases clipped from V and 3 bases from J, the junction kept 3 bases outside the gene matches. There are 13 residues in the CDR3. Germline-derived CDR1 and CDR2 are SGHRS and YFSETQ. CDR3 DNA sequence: TGCGCCAGCAGGGGGACAGGGATCTACGAGCAGTACTTC. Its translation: CASRGTGIYEQYF.

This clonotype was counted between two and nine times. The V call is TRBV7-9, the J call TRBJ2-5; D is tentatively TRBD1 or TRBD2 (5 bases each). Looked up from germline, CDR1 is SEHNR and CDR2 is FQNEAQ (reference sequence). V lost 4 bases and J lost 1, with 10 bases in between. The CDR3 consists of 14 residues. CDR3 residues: CASSSMGVQETQYF. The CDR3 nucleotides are TGTGCCAGCAGCTCAATGGGGGTCCAAGAGACCCAGTACTTC.

The CDR3 DNA reads as TGTGCCAGCAGCGCCCACCGGGACAGGGGGTTCCACGAGCAGTACTTC. This codes for CASSAHRDRGFHEQYF. The chain carries TRBV2 and TRBJ2-7; 11 positions match TRBD1. V was pared by 6 bases and J by 5 bases, with 12 bases of the junction left unmatched. Germline-derived CDR1 and CDR2 are SNHLY and FYNNEI. The CDR3 is 16 amino acids.

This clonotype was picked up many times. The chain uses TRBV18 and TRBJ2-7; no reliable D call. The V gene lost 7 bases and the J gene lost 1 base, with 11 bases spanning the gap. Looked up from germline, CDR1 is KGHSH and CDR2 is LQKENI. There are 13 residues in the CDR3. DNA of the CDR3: TGTGCCAGCTGGCGCGCAGGTTCCTACGAGCAGTACTTC. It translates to CASWRAGSYEQYF.

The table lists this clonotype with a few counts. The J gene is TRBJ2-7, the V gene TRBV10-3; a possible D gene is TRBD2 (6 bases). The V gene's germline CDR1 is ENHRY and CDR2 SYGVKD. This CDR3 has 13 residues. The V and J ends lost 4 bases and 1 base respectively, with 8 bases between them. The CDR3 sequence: CAISAGESYEQYF. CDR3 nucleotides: TGTGCCATCAGTGCGGGGGAATCCTACGAGCAGTACTTC.

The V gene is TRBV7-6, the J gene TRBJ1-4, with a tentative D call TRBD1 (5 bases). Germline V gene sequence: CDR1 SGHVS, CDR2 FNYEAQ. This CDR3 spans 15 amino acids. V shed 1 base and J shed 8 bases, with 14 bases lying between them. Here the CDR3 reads CASSLEVARGEKLFF. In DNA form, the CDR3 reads TGTGCCAGCAGCTTAGAAGTGGCTCGGGGGGAAAAACTGTTTTTT.